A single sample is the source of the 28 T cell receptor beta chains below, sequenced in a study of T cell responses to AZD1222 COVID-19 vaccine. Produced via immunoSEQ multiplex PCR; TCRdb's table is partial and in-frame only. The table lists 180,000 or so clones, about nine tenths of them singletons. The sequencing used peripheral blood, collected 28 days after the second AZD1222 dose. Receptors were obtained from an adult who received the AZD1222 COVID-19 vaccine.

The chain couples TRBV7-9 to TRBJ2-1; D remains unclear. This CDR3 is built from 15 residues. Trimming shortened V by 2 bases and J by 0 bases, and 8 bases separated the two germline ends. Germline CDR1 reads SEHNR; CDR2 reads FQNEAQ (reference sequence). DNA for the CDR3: TGTGCCAGCAGCTTAACGCTGAGCTCCTACAATGAGCAGTTCTTC. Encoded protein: CASSLTLSSYNEQFF.

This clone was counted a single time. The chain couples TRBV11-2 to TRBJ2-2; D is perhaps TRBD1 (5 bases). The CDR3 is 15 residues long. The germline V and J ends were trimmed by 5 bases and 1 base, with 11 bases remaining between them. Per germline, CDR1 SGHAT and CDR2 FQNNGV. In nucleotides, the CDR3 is TGTGCCAGCAGCCCCAGGGTAGGGAACACCGGGGAGCTGTTTTTT. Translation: CASSPRVGNTGELFF.

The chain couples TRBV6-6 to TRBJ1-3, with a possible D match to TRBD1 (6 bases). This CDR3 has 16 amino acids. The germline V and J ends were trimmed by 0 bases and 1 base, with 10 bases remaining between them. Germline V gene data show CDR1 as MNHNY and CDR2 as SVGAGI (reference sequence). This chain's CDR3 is CASSYSRGGSGNTIYF. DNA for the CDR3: TGTGCCAGCAGTTACTCGAGGGGGGGGTCTGGAAACACCATATATTTT.

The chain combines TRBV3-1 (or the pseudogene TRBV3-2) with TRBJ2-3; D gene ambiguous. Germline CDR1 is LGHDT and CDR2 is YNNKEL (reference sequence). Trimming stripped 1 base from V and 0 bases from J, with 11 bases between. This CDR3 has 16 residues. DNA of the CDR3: TGTGCCAGCAGCCAAGGGAGTCGCCGGAGCACAGATACGCAGTATTTT. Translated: CASSQGSRRSTDTQYF.

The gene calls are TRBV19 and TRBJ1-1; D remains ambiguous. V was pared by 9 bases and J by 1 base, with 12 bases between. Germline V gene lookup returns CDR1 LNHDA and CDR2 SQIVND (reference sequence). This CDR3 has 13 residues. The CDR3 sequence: CASNRAPNTEAFF. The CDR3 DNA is TGTGCCAGCAACCGGGCTCCGAACACTGAAGCTTTCTTT.

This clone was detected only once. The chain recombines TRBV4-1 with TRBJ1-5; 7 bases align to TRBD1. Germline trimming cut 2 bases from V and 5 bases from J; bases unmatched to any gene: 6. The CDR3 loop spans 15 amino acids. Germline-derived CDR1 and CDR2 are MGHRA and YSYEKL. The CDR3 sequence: CASSQTGVSHQPQHF. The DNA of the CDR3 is TGCGCCAGCAGCCAAACAGGGGTCTCGCATCAGCCCCAGCATTTT.

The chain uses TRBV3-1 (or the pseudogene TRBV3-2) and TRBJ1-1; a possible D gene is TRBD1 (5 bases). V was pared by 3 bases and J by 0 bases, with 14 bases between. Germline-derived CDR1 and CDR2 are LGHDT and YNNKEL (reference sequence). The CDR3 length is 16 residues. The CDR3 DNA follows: TGTGCCAGCAGCCAGGAGGATCAGGGACTGAACACTGAAGCTTTCTTT. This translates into CASSQEDQGLNTEAFF.

CDR3 region: CASSWGQGAGYGYTF. The DNA of the CDR3 is TGTGCCAGTAGTTGGGGACAGGGGGCTGGATATGGCTACACCTTC. V and J are TRBV19 and TRBJ1-2, with TRBD1 matching over 12 bases. The CDR3 consists of 15 residues. Per the germline V gene, CDR1 is LNHDA and CDR2 is SQIVND (reference sequence). With 5 bases clipped from V and 5 bases from J, the junction kept 6 bases outside the gene matches.

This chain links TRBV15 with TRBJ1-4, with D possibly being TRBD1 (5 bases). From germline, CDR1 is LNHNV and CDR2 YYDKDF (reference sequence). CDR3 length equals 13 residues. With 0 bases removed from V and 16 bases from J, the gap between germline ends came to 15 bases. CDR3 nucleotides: TGTGCCACCAGCAGAGATCGGGGGGGTAGCGAGTTTTTT. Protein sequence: CATSRDRGGSEFF.

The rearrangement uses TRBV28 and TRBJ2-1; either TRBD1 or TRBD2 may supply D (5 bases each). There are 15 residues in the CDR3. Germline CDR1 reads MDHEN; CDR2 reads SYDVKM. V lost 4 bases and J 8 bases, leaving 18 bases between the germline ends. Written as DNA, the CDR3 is TGTGCCAGCAGTTCGGGGACCCCCGGCACCGATGAGCAGTTCTTC. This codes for CASSSGTPGTDEQFF. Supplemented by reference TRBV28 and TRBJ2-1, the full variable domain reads DVKVTQSSRYLVKRTGEKVFLECVQDMDHENMFWYRQDPGLGLRLIYFSYDVKMKEKGDIPEGYSVSREKKERFSLILESASTNQTSMYLCASSSGTPGTDEQFFGPGTRLTVL.

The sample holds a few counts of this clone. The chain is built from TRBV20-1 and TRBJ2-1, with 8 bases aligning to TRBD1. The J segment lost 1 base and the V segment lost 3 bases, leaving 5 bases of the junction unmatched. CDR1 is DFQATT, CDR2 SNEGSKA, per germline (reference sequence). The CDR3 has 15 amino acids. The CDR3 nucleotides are TGCAGTGCTAGTAAGCAGGGGGCATCCTACAATGAGCAGTTCTTC. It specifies CSASKQGASYNEQFF.

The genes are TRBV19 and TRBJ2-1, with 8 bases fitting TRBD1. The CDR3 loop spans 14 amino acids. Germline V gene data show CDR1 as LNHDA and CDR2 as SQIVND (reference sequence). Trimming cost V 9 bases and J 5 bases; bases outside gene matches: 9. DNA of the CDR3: TGTGCCAGCCTGTCCGGGACAGGCAACAATGAGCAGTTCTTC. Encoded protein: CASLSGTGNNEQFF.

CDR3 in amino acids: CASNTPSNQPQHF. CDR3 DNA sequence: TGTGCCAGTAACACTCCTAGCAATCAGCCCCAGCATTTT. V is TRBV19 and J is TRBJ1-5; D unclear. Trimming cost V 7 bases and J 0 bases, with 7 bases left between them. The CDR3 contains 13 residues. The germline gives CDR1 LNHDA, CDR2 SQIVND (reference sequence).

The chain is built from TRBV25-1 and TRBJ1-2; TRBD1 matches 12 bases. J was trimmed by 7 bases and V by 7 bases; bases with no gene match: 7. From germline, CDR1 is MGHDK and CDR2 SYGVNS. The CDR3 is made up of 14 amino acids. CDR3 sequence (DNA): TGTGCCAGCACCTACGGGACAGGGGGCGGTGGCTACACCTTC. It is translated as CASTYGTGGGGYTF.

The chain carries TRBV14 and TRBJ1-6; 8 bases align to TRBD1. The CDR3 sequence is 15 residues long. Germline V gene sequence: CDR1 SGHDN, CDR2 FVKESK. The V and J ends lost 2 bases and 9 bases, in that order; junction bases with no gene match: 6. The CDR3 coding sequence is TGTGCCAGCAGCCAATTAAGACAGGGGAGTTCACCCCTCCACTTT. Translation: CASSQLRQGSSPLHF.

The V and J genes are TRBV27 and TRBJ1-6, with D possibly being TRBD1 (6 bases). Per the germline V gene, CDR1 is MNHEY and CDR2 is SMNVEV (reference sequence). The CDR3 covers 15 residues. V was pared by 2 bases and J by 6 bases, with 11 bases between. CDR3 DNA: TGTGCCAGCAGTTTAAACAGGGAAGCTAATTCACCCCTCCACTTT. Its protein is CASSLNREANSPLHF.

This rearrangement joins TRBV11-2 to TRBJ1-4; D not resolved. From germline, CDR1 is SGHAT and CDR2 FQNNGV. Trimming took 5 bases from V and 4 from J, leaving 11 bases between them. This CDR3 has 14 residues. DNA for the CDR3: TGTGCCAGCAGCCGTTCACAGTTTAATGAAAAACTGTTTTTT. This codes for CASSRSQFNEKLFF. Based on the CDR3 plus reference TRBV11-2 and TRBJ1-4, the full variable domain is EAGVAQSPRYKIIEKRQSVAFWCNPISGHATLYWYQQILGQGPKLLIQFQNNGVVDDSQLPKDRFSAERLKGVDSTLKIQPAKLEDSAVYLCASSRSQFNEKLFFGSGTQLSVL.

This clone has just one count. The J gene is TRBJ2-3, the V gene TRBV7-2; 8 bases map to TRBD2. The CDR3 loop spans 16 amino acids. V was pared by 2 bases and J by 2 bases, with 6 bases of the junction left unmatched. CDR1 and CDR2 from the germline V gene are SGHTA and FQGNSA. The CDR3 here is CASSLRAGDVTDTQYF. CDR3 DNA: TGTGCCAGCAGCTTAAGAGCGGGGGACGTCACAGATACGCAGTATTTT.

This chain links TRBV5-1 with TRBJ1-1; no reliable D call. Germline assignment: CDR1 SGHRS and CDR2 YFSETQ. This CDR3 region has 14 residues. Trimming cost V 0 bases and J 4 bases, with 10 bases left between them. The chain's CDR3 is CASSLVGNPTEAFF. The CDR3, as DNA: TGCGCCAGCAGCTTGGTTGGGAATCCCACTGAAGCTTTCTTT. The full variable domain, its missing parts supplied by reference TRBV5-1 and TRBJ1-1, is KAGVTQTPRYLIKTRGQQVTLSCSPISGHRSVSWYQQTPGQGLQFLFEYFSETQRNKGNFPGRFSGRQFSNSRSEMNVSTLELGDSALYLCASSLVGNPTEAFFGQGTRLTVV.

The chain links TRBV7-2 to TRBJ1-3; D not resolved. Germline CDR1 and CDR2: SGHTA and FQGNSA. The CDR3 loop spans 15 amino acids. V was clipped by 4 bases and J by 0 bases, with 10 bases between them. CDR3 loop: CASSSRHSSGNTIYF. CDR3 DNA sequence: TGTGCCAGCAGCTCAAGACACTCCTCTGGAAACACCATATATTTT.

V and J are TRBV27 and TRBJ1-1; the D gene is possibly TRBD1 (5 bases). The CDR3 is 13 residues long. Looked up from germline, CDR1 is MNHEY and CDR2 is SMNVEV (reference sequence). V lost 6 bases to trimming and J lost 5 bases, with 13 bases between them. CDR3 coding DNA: TGTGCCAGCAGGATTAGGGGTGAGACTGAAGCTTTCTTT. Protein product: CASRIRGETEAFF.

In nucleotides, the CDR3 is TGCAGCGTTGATACGGCAGCGCGGCGGAACACTGAAGCTTTCTTT. Protein sequence: CSVDTAARRNTEAFF. The chain couples TRBV29-1 to TRBJ1-1; no clear D gene. The CDR3 is 15 residues long. Germline CDR1 reads SQVTM; CDR2 reads ANQGSEA. V was clipped by 3 bases and J by 1 base, with 15 bases between them. The variable domain in full, completed from reference TRBV29-1 and TRBJ1-1, reads SAVISQKPSRDICQRGTSLTIQCQVDSQVTMMFWYRQQPGQSLTLIATANQGSEATYESGFVIDKFPISRPNLTFSTLTVSNMSPEDSSIYLCSVDTAARRNTEAFFGQGTRLTVV.

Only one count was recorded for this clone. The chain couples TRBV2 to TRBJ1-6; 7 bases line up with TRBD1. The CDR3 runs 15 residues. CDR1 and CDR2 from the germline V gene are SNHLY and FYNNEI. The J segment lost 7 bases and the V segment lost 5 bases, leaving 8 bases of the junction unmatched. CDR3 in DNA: TGTGCCAGCAGTTTGGGACAGCCTGACAATTCACCCCTCCACTTT. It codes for CASSLGQPDNSPLHF.

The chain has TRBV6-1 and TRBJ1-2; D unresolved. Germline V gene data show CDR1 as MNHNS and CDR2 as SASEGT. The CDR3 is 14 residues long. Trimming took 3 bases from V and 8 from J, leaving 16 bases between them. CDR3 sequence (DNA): TGTGCCAGCAGTGACACGTTAAGGCTGACGGGCTACACCTTC. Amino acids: CASSDTLRLTGYTF.

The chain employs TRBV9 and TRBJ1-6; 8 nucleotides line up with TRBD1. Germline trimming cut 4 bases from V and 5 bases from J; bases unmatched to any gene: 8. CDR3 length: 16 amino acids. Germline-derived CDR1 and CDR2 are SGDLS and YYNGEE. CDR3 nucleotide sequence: TGTGCCAGCAGCTTCCGACAGGGGCAGAATAATTCACCCCTCCACTTT. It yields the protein CASSFRQGQNNSPLHF.

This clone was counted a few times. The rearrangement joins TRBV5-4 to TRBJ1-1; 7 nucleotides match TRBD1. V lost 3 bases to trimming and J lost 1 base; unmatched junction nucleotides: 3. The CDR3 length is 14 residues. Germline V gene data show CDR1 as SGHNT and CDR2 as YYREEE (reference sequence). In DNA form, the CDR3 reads TGTGCCAGCAGCTGGAGGACAGGGAACACTGAAGCTTTCTTT. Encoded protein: CASSWRTGNTEAFF.

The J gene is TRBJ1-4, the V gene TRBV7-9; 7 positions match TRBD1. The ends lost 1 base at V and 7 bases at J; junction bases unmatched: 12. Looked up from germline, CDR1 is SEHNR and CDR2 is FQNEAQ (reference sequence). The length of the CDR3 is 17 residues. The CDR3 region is CASSLVGFPTGREKLFF. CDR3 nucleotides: TGTGCCAGCAGCTTAGTAGGCTTCCCGACAGGGCGTGAAAAACTGTTTTTT.

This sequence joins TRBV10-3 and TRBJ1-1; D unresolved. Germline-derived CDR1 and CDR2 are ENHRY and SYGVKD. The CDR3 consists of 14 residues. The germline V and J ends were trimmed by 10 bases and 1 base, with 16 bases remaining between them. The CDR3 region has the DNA TGTGCCACTGGGGAGGGCTGGGAGAACACTGAAGCTTTCTTT. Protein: CATGEGWENTEAFF.